The 19 T cell receptor beta chains below were found in one sample sequenced in a study of blood T cells in healthy people across ages. The second PCR ran about 6 to 11 cycles with a sample-barcoded 5' primer and J-beta primers. TCRdb re-derived calls from the 5' RACE reads in MiXCR, one entry per CDR3 protein. The data contain around 600,000 distinct CDR3 sequences, around 48% of them singletons. The sample taken for sequencing was blood. All receptors derive from a man aged 80 or over in good health.

Points on this clonotype: This may stem from a read error, because a much larger clone lies one nucleotide away. V usage is TRBV7-2 and J usage is TRBJ2-3; D is unresolved. CDR1 is SGHTA, CDR2 FQGNSA, per germline. Trimming removed 3 bases at V and 2 bases at J, with 15 bases between. The CDR3 is 16 residues long. This CDR3 reads CASSFQPEIPTDTQYF. CDR3 DNA sequence: TGTGCCAGCAGCTTTCAGCCCGAGATCCCCACAGATACGCAGTATTTT.

This clonotype was detected ten times or more. The chain recombines TRBV6-5 with TRBJ2-1; TRBD2 matches 10 bases. The CDR3 totals 15 residues. Looked up from germline, CDR1 is MNHEY and CDR2 is SVGAGI. V was pared by 5 bases and J by 6 bases, with 7 bases of the junction left unmatched. The CDR3 nucleotides are TGTGCCAGCAGTGTTCCAGCGGGAGGGCCCAATGAGCAGTTCTTC. Amino acid sequence: CASSVPAGGPNEQFF.

This clonotype was counted a few times. CDR3 residues: CASSRTASYEQYF. CDR3 DNA: TGTGCCAGCAGCAGGACAGCCTCCTACGAGCAGTACTTC. This rearrangement joins TRBV6-5 to TRBJ2-7; D might be TRBD1 (6 bases). Germline loops: CDR1 MNHEY, CDR2 SVGAGI. Trimming took 6 bases from V and 0 from J, leaving 9 bases between them. This CDR3 spans 13 amino acids.

Regarding this clonotype: One end of the junction is discordant with germline, which a read error may explain. The chain couples TRBV7-2 to TRBJ2-7; 7 bases are a match to TRBD1. There are 17 residues in the CDR3. Germline CDR1 SGHTA, CDR2 FQGNSA. The CDR3: CAGSLEGWGQSSYEQYF. DNA of the CDR3: TGTGCCGGCAGCTTAGAAGGATGGGGACAGAGTTCCTACGAGCAGTACTTC.

The CDR3 DNA reads TGTGCCAGCAGCTTGGGAGGCGAGTTAGGAGAGACCCAGTACTTC. This codes for CASSLGGELGETQYF. V gene TRBV7-2 combines with J gene TRBJ2-5, with a weak D call TRBD2 (6 bases). The length of the CDR3 is 15 residues. V lost 3 bases and J lost 4, with 15 bases in between. The germline V gene encodes CDR1 SGHTA and CDR2 FQGNSA.

This clonotype was detected once. This chain uses TRBV2 with TRBJ1-5, with D possibly TRBD1 on 5 matching bases. The CDR3 totals 14 residues. Trimming cost V 1 base and J 6 bases, with 10 bases left between them. Per germline, CDR1 SNHLY and CDR2 FYNNEI. CDR3: CASSEESGFQPQHF. The CDR3, as DNA: TGTGCCAGCAGTGAAGAATCAGGGTTTCAGCCCCAGCATTTT.

This chain connects TRBV5-1 to TRBJ2-1; 14 bases match TRBD2. Trimming removed 3 bases from V and 3 bases from J; junction bases left unmatched: 2. Looked up from germline, CDR1 is SGHRS and CDR2 is YFSETQ. The CDR3 is 16 residues long. CDR3 sequence reads: CASSWGLAGDYNEQFF. CDR3 nucleotides: TGCGCCAGCAGCTGGGGACTAGCGGGGGACTACAATGAGCAGTTCTTC.

In this sample, this clonotype turned up a few times. This may come from a read error, since a much larger clone is one base off. The chain is built from TRBV6-5 and TRBJ2-7; TRBD1 matches at 9 bases. The CDR3 is 15 amino acids. Germline V CDR1 and CDR2: MNHEY, SVGAGI. J lost 6 bases, V lost 2 bases, and 8 bases had no gene match. CDR3 loop: CASSYAGQGLFEQYF. CDR3 DNA: TGTGCCAGCAGTTACGCGGGACAGGGTCTGTTCGAGCAGTACTTC.

This clonotype has a count of ten or more. The chain joins TRBV6-5 to TRBJ2-1; D remains ambiguous. The ends were cut back, 1 base at V and 7 bases at J, with 20 bases in the middle. The CDR3 extends over 17 amino acids. Germline CDR1 is MNHEY and CDR2 is SVGAGI. The CDR3: CASSYFSWVTNRNEQFF. In nucleotides, the CDR3 is TGTGCCAGCAGTTACTTTTCTTGGGTAACTAATCGGAATGAGCAGTTCTTC.

The chain has TRBV4-3 and TRBJ1-2, with TRBD1 matching 7 bases. CDR3 size: 14 residues. CDR1 is LGHNA and CDR2 is YSLEER in the germline V gene. The ends lost 3 bases at V and 7 bases at J; junction bases unmatched: 8. DNA of the CDR3: TGCGCCAGCAGCCAGATCGAAAACAGGGGTGGCTACACCTTC. Amino acids: CASSQIENRGGYTF.

This clonotype appeared a few times. The chain links TRBV20-1 to TRBJ2-7, with D tentatively TRBD2 (5 bases). The CDR3 has 15 amino acids. Deletions cut 3 bases from V and 3 bases from J, with 18 bases between. Germline values: CDR1 DFQATT, CDR2 SNEGSKA (reference sequence). As DNA, the CDR3 is TGCAGTGCTAGCGGAGGTCCGGCAGGCAGCTACGAGCAGTACTTC. Translated, it gives CSASGGPAGSYEQYF.

In this sample, this clonotype turned up a few times. V usage is TRBV20-1 and J usage is TRBJ2-4; D gene ambiguous. Matching the DNA end better, TRBJ2-5 makes the J call doubtful. Per the germline V gene, CDR1 is DFQATT and CDR2 is SNEGSKA (reference sequence). The CDR3 is made up of 15 amino acids. The CDR3 DNA is TGCAGTGCTAGAGAGTGGGTGGGCCCTACCGTGACCCAGTACTTC. Translating gives CSAREWVGPTVTQYF.

The chain employs TRBV5-1 and TRBJ2-3, with 7 positions matching TRBD1. Germline CDR1 and CDR2: SGHRS and YFSETQ. The CDR3 extends over 16 amino acids. Trimming took 4 bases from V and 2 from J; bases not matched to a gene: 10. CDR3 in DNA: TGCGCCAGCAGCCCAAGGGACAGAACCTTCACAGATACGCAGTATTTT. Translated, it gives CASSPRDRTFTDTQYF. The variable domain in full, with the rest retrieved from reference TRBV5-1 and TRBJ2-3, is KAGVTQTPRYLIKTRGQQVTLSCSPISGHRSVSWYQQTPGQGLQFLFEYFSETQRNKGNFPGRFSGRQFSNSRSEMNVSTLELGDSALYLCASSPRDRTFTDTQYFGPGTRLTVL.

The table lists this clonotype with a few counts. The chain links TRBV29-1 to TRBJ2-3; TRBD2 matches at 10 bases. Trimming cost V 6 bases and J 4 bases; bases outside gene matches: 7. The V gene's germline CDR1 is SQVTM and CDR2 ANQGSEA. The CDR3 is made up of 14 amino acids. The CDR3 coding sequence is TGCAGCGTCGAGAGCGGGAGGGCCCCAGATACGCAGTATTTT. Protein product: CSVESGRAPDTQYF.

This clonotype was picked up many times. The V and J genes are TRBV7-2 and TRBJ1-6; TRBD1 matches at 9 bases. J lost 7 bases, V lost 5 bases, and 3 bases had no gene match. Per germline, CDR1 SGHTA and CDR2 FQGNSA. The CDR3 spans 14 residues. The CDR3 coding sequence is TGTGCCAGCAGCCCACAGGGGGCGAATTCACCCCTCCACTTT. Translating it yields CASSPQGANSPLHF.

This chain joins TRBV24-1 and TRBJ2-1, with 8 bases matching TRBD1. The germline gives CDR1 KGHDR, CDR2 SFDVKD. The CDR3 consists of 16 residues. V trimming: 4 bases; J trimming: 10 bases; junction bases outside the gene matches: 14. DNA for the CDR3: TGTGCCACCAGTGAACCGACCGGGACAGGAGTCTACGAGCAGTTCTTC. This sequence encodes CATSEPTGTGVYEQFF.

The V and J genes are TRBV11-2 and TRBJ2-1, with a possible D match to TRBD2 (5 bases). The CDR3 has 15 residues. Germline assignment: CDR1 SGHAT and CDR2 FQNNGV. V was clipped by 2 bases and J by 1 base, with 9 bases between them. The chain's CDR3 is CASSLMGDSYNEQFF. The CDR3 bases are TGTGCCAGCAGCTTAATGGGAGATTCCTACAATGAGCAGTTCTTC.

The V and J genes are TRBV7-2 and TRBJ2-7, with a tentative D call TRBD1 (6 bases). V was cut by 0 bases and J by 3 bases, with 12 bases left in between. Germline CDR1 SGHTA, CDR2 FQGNSA. The length of the CDR3 is 15 residues. CDR3: CASSLAGTPIYEQYF. CDR3 nucleotide sequence: TGTGCCAGCAGCTTAGCCGGGACACCAATCTACGAGCAGTACTTC.

This clonotype was recorded a few times. The rearrangement uses TRBV18 and TRBJ2-7; D not certain. The CDR3 totals 15 residues. Looked up from germline, CDR1 is KGHSH and CDR2 is LQKENI. Trimming shortened V by 0 bases and J by 3 bases, and 12 bases separated the two germline ends. CDR3 protein: CASSPPVGILYEQYF. The CDR3 DNA reads TGTGCCAGCTCACCACCGGTGGGGATCCTCTACGAGCAGTACTTC.